The 14 T cell receptor beta chains below were found in one sample sequenced in a study of cytomegalovirus exposure and HLA in healthy donors. The PCR ran on 60 Vbeta and 13 Jbeta primers. Measured with immunoSEQ multiplex PCR; TCRdb has only the in-frame clones, and not every one. The top ten clones hold more than 0.45% of a sample with 200,000 to 250,000 clones, approximately 84% of them seen once. The material sequenced was PBMCs. The receptor source for this set is a woman in her 40s in good health and CMV-seronegative.

The V gene is TRBV19, the J gene TRBJ1-2; D is perhaps TRBD1 (6 bases). Trimming pared 6 bases from V and 10 bases from J, leaving 18 bases between. CDR1 is LNHDA and CDR2 is SQIVND in the germline V gene (reference sequence). CDR3 size: 13 residues. CDR3 amino acids: CASSMGTPLTYTF. The CDR3 DNA reads as TGTGCCAGTAGCATGGGGACACCTCTCACCTACACCTTC.

The gene calls are TRBV28 and TRBJ1-1; the match to TRBD1 covers 7 bases. Germline trimming cut 3 bases from V and 3 bases from J; bases unmatched to any gene: 4. This CDR3 comprises 14 residues. Looked up from germline, CDR1 is MDHEN and CDR2 is SYDVKM. This CDR3 is CASSFRQGHTEAFF. CDR3 sequence (DNA): TGTGCCAGCAGTTTCCGACAGGGCCACACTGAAGCTTTCTTT. The entire variable domain, with the rest obtained from reference TRBV28 and TRBJ1-1, is as follows: DVKVTQSSRYLVKRTGEKVFLECVQDMDHENMFWYRQDPGLGLRLIYFSYDVKMKEKGDIPEGYSVSREKKERFSLILESASTNQTSMYLCASSFRQGHTEAFFGQGTRLTVV.

Comments on this clone: Other DNA sequences from this sample encode an identical CDR3 as well. The gene calls are TRBV7-9 and TRBJ2-7, with 7 positions matching TRBD1. Germline loops: CDR1 SEHNR, CDR2 FQNEAQ (reference sequence). V dropped 5 bases and J dropped 4; count of bases not matched to a gene: 8. The CDR3 sequence is 14 residues long. CDR3: CASSHRDRGYEQYF. Written as DNA, the CDR3 is TGTGCCAGCAGCCACCGGGACAGAGGTTACGAGCAGTACTTC.

The rearrangement links TRBV9 to TRBJ2-2, with D uncertain. Germline V gene lookup returns CDR1 SGDLS and CDR2 YYNGEE. This CDR3 has 14 amino acids. Trimming cost V 0 bases and J 3 bases, with 6 bases left between them. The CDR3 is CASSVGSDTGELFF. In DNA form, the CDR3 reads TGTGCCAGCAGCGTAGGAAGCGACACCGGGGAGCTGTTTTTT.

The V gene is TRBV5-1, the J gene TRBJ1-4; D might be TRBD1 (5 bases). CDR3 length: 15 residues. Between the trimmed V and J ends, which lost 3 bases and 8 bases, there was a span of 17 bases. CDR1 SGHRS and CDR2 YFSETQ come from the germline V gene. CDR3 protein: CASSYLRGSEEKLFF. In nucleotides, the CDR3 is TGCGCCAGCAGCTATTTAAGGGGCTCGGAGGAAAAACTGTTTTTT.

The J gene is TRBJ2-7, the V gene TRBV30; D not certain. The length of the CDR3 is 12 residues. Looked up from germline, CDR1 is GTSNPN and CDR2 is SVGIG (reference sequence). The CDR3 region has the DNA TGTGCTTTTGACATTGACTCCTACGAGCAGTACTTC. Protein sequence: CAFDIDSYEQYF.

The chain joins TRBV4-1 to TRBJ1-5, with D possibly being TRBD1 (6 bases). This CDR3 contains 18 residues. Per germline, CDR1 MGHRA and CDR2 YSYEKL. V was trimmed by 1 base and J by 0 bases, leaving 16 bases between them. The DNA for the CDR3 is TGCGCCAGCAGCCAAGCAGGGATCGGGGGGCGTAGCAATCAGCCCCAGCATTTT. This gives the protein CASSQAGIGGRSNQPQHF.

This clone was observed a few times. This chain joins TRBV4-1 and TRBJ2-7, with D tentatively TRBD1 (5 bases). Trimming removed 1 base from V and 0 bases from J, with 19 bases in between. CDR1 is MGHRA and CDR2 is YSYEKL in the germline V gene. The CDR3 is 18 residues long. CDR3 DNA sequence: TGCGCCAGCAGCCAAGTGGGGCTCTTAGGAACCAGCTCCTACGAGCAGTACTTC. Its translation is CASSQVGLLGTSSYEQYF.

The chain joins TRBV28 to TRBJ2-3; 10 bases agree with TRBD1. This CDR3 spans 14 amino acids. V trimming: 5 bases; J trimming: 4 bases; junction bases outside the gene matches: 3. Germline V gene sequence: CDR1 MDHEN, CDR2 SYDVKM. CDR3 in amino acids: CASSPGQGPDTQYF. DNA for the CDR3: TGTGCCAGCAGTCCGGGACAGGGGCCAGATACGCAGTATTTT. Together with reference TRBV28 and TRBJ2-3, the CDR3 gives the full variable domain: DVKVTQSSRYLVKRTGEKVFLECVQDMDHENMFWYRQDPGLGLRLIYFSYDVKMKEKGDIPEGYSVSREKKERFSLILESASTNQTSMYLCASSPGQGPDTQYFGPGTRLTVL.

The genes are TRBV11-2 and TRBJ1-1; the match to TRBD1 covers 7 bases. The CDR3 covers 17 residues. J was trimmed by 1 base and V by 5 bases; bases with no gene match: 13. The germline CDR1 and CDR2 sequences are SGHAT and FQNNGV. The CDR3 loop is CASSAIQGEIRNTEAFF. CDR3 bases: TGTGCCAGCAGCGCCATTCAGGGGGAGATACGGAACACTGAAGCTTTCTTT.

V usage is TRBV30 and J usage is TRBJ1-2, with 7 bases fitting TRBD1. V lost 5 bases and J lost 11; bases outside the gene matches: 17. Looked up from germline, CDR1 is GTSNPN and CDR2 is SVGIG (reference sequence). This CDR3 has 14 residues. This chain's CDR3 is CAWGTRDRVGGYTF. The CDR3 DNA is TGTGCCTGGGGAACCCGCGACAGGGTTGGTGGGTACACCTTC.

The J gene is TRBJ2-5, the V gene TRBV9; 7 positions agree with TRBD1. Germline assignment: CDR1 SGDLS and CDR2 YYNGEE. This CDR3 is built from 17 residues. Trimming at V came to 0 bases and at J to 1 base, leaving 9 bases not matched to a gene. The CDR3 here is CASSVGPTGRLQETQYF. The CDR3 coding sequence is TGTGCCAGCAGCGTAGGGCCGACAGGGAGACTCCAAGAGACCCAGTACTTC.

The table lists this clone with a few counts. V is TRBV6-4 and J is TRBJ2-2; D is perhaps TRBD1 (5 bases). This CDR3 contains 14 residues. V dropped 3 bases and J dropped 5 bases, with 10 bases sitting between them. The germline gives CDR1 MRHNA, CDR2 SNTAGT. This CDR3 reads CASSEGRGTGELFF. CDR3 coding DNA: TGTGCCAGCAGTGAAGGAAGGGGAACCGGGGAGCTGTTTTTT.

The CDR3 sequence: CAIRGTTYEQYF. The CDR3 DNA reads TGTGCCATCAGAGGGACAACCTACGAGCAGTACTTC. The chain carries TRBV10-3 and TRBJ2-7; possibly TRBD1 for D (6 bases). CDR1 and CDR2 (germline): ENHRY, SYGVKD. The CDR3 runs to 12 residues. Trimming left V 6 bases short and J 2 bases short, with 8 bases between.